Listed below are T cell receptor beta chains from one sample, sequenced in a study of CD8+CD57+ T cells in acquired aplastic anemia. MiXCR, run by TCRdb on the reads, gives a single entry per CDR3 protein. The profile shows approximately 260,000 distinct CDR3 sequences, 82% of them singletons. The material sequenced was sorted CD4+, CD8+, or CD8+CD57+ T cells (not recorded which) from PBMCs. The source of these receptors is a human donor with aplastic anemia. The CDR3 runs from the conserved cysteine through the conserved F or W. D genes are given only for firm matches. Expanded clones are given a class, and other clones once, few, many or no size at all.

abundance,v_gene,j_gene,d_gene,CDR3aa,CDR3nt
-,TRBV7-2,TRBJ2-5,TRBD2,CASSLGGGNEETHYF,TGTGCCAGCAGCTTAGGGGGGGGAAATGAAGAGACCCATTACTTC
few,TRBV27,TRBJ2-3,-,CASGYNEQYF,TGTGCCAGCGGCTACAATGAGCAGTATTTT
once,TRBV29-1,TRBJ1-2,-,CSVEDDLSRYTF,TGCAGCGTTGAAGATGATCTCTCGCGCTACACCTTC
-,TRBV7-3,TRBJ2-5,-,CATSTDRRQEPHYF,TGTGCCACCAGCACGGACAGAAGACAAGAACCCCACTACTTC
-,TRBV20-1,TRBJ2-3,-,CSARDTDTQYF,TGCAGTGCTAGAGATACGGATACGCAATATTTT
few,TRBV2,TRBJ2-3,TRBD2,CASGVAGGHTTQYF,TGTGCCAGCGGCGTAGCGGGAGGTCATACTACGCAGTATTTT
-,TRBV7-8,TRBJ2-3,-,CASGDGGTETQHF,TGTGCCAGCGGCGACGGGGGAACGGAAACGCAGCATTTC
-,TRBV9,TRBJ2-7,TRBD1,CASSGDSASSNSQYF,TGTGCCAGCAGCGGGGACAGCGCCTCCTCTAATTCACAGTACTTC
few,TRBV19,TRBJ2-3,TRBD2,CASSLASGADTQYF,TGTGCCAGTAGCTTAGCTAGCGGAGCCGATACGCAGTATTTT
many,TRBV2,TRBJ1-5,-,CASSEGGNYQPQHF,TGTGCCAGCAGTGAGGGTGGGAATTATCAGCCCCAGCATTTT
-,TRBV9,TRBJ2-7,-,CASSGGGLTDTQYF,TGTGCCAGCAGCGGCGGGGGCCTAACAGATACGCAGTACTTC
once,TRBV2,TRBJ1-2,TRBD1,CASGEGGTDSQYTF,TGTGCCAGCGGGGAAGGGGGCACAGATTCGCAGTATACTTTC
-,TRBV15,TRBJ2-7,TRBD2,CASSGGTRSYEQYF,TGTGCCAGCAGCGGGGGTACCCGTTCCTACGAGCAGTACTTC
-,TRBV19,TRBJ2-2,TRBD2,CASSFDGLAGVGTGELFF,TGTGCCAGTAGTTTCGACGGACTAGCGGGAGTAGGTACCGGGGAGCTGTTTTTT
-,TRBV24-1,TRBJ2-1,-,CATSDGDIHEQFF,TGTGCCACCAGTGATGGGGACATCCATGAGCAGTTTTTC
-,TRBV7-8,TRBJ1-5,-,CASSVVRGLGTQYQHF,TGTGCCAGCAGCGTAGTCAGAGGTCTTGGCACGCAGTATCAGCATTTT
-,TRBV20-1,TRBJ2-3,-,CSARSGTFDDTQYF,TGCAGTGCTAGGTCCGGGACTTTTGACGATACGCAGTATTTT
-,TRBV29-1,TRBJ2-7,-,CSVVIPGRGNEQYF,TGCAGCGTTGTGATTCCCGGGAGAGGGAACGAGCAGTACTTC
-,TRBV11-2,TRBJ2-2,-,CASTLASGELFF,TGTGCCAGCACCTTGGCTAGCGGGGAGCTGTTTTTT
-,TRBV19,TRBJ2-1,-,CASSIAGGAYNEQLFF,TGTGCCAGTAGTATAGCGGGCGGAGCCTACAATGAGCAGTTGTTCTTC
-,TRBV29-1,TRBJ1-1,-,CSVEVIGQGWTEAFF,TGCAGCGTTGAAGTGATCGGGCAGGGGTGGACTGAAGCTTTCTTT
-,TRBV6-4,TRBJ2-1,-,CASRKPGGTSQDEQFF,TGTGCCAGCAGGAAACCGGGCGGAACCAGCCAGGATGAGCAGTTCTTC
-,TRBV7-9,TRBJ2-3,-,CASSQAWGAEATQF,TGCGCCAGCAGCCAAGCGTGGGGGGCCGAAGCGACGCAGTTT
-,TRBV2,TRBJ1-1,TRBD1,CASGEGGTDTTYFCF,TGTGCCAGCGGGGAAGGGGGCACAGATACGACGTATTTTTGCTTT
few,TRBV9,TRBJ2-3,TRBD2,CASSAGTSGVDTHF,TGTGCCAGCAGCGCCGGGACTAGCGGAGTTGATACGCATTTT
-,TRBV5-1,TRBJ2-7,-,CASSVATGYEQYF,TGCGCCAGCAGCGTGGCTACAGGGTACGAGCAGTACTTC
once,TRBV19,TRBJ1-6,-,CASSWQTNSPLHF,TGTGCCAGTAGTTGGCAAACTAATTCACCCCTCCACTTT
-,TRBV7-2,TRBJ1-1,-,CASSLDPEGKAEAFF,TGTGCCAGCAGCTTAGATCCGGAAGGGAAAGCTGAAGCTTTCTTT
-,TRBV11-3,TRBJ2-6,-,CASSWGGGSSGANVLTF,TGTGCCAGCAGCTGGGGTGGAGGGTCCTCTGGGGCCAACGTCCTGACTTTC
-,TRBV9,TRBJ2-6,-,CASSVRGGERVFVLTF,TGTGCCAGCAGCGTAAGGGGGGGGGAGCGGGTTTTTGTCCTGACTTTC
once,TRBV9,TRBJ2-7,TRBD2,CASSYGEGYGQYF,TGTGCCAGCAGCTACGGGGAGGGATACGGGCAGTACTTC